The 10 T cell receptor beta chains given below trace back to one sample, sequenced in a study of neurological immune-mediated disorders. TCRdb re-called the 5' RACE reads with MiXCR, one entry per CDR3 protein. The sample contains about 89,000 distinct CDR3 sequences, 2.6% of which appear only once. The specimen was PBMCs. The receptors originated from a woman in her 30s with multiple sclerosis.

This clonotype was observed many times. The J gene is TRBJ1-2, the V gene TRBV6-1; D is possibly TRBD1 (5 bases). The ends were cut back, 11 bases at V and 7 bases at J, with 17 bases in the middle. Germline CDR1 reads MNHNS; CDR2 reads SASEGT. The length of the CDR3 is 12 residues. CDR3 region: CAAQIGDAGYTF. The CDR3 region has the DNA TGTGCCGCTCAAATTGGGGACGCTGGCTACACCTTC.

This clonotype was picked up many times. This rearrangement joins TRBV18 to TRBJ2-7; TRBD1 matches 9 bases. The CDR3 is 15 amino acids. Germline V gives CDR1 KGHSH, CDR2 LQKENI. After removal of 3 bases from V and 1 base from J, the junction contained 4 bases not matched to a gene. CDR3: CASSPPGQGSYEQYF. The CDR3 nucleotides are TGTGCCAGCTCACCCCCAGGACAGGGGTCCTACGAGCAGTACTTC.

This clonotype was observed at least ten times. The rearrangement joins TRBV20-1 to TRBJ2-7, with a possible D match to TRBD2 (5 bases). V lost 1 base to trimming and J lost 3 bases, with 13 bases between them. Looked up from germline, CDR1 is DFQATT and CDR2 is SNEGSKA (reference sequence). The CDR3 is 14 amino acids. In DNA, the CDR3 is TGCAGTGCTAGAGCTTTCCCCGGGGACTACGAGCAGTACTTC. As protein: CSARAFPGDYEQYF.

This clonotype was picked up many times. V is TRBV6-5 and J is TRBJ1-2, with 10 nucleotides matching TRBD1. Trimming took 6 bases from V and 8 from J; bases not matched to a gene: 6. This CDR3 contains 13 residues. Germline CDR1 is MNHEY and CDR2 is SVGAGI. DNA for the CDR3: TGTGCCAGCAGACGGGACAGGGGAAAAGGCTACACCTTC. Amino acid sequence: CASRRDRGKGYTF.

This clonotype was picked up many times. This chain uses TRBV20-1 with TRBJ2-7; TRBD1 aligns across 10 bases. Losses at the gene ends were 5 bases for V and 2 bases for J; bases not matched to a gene: 6. Per germline, CDR1 DFQATT and CDR2 SNEGSKA (reference sequence). This CDR3 spans 14 amino acids. This chain's CDR3 is CSAYPGTGAYEQYF. In DNA, the CDR3 is TGCAGTGCTTACCCCGGGACAGGGGCCTACGAGCAGTACTTC.

This clonotype was seen many times. The chain combines TRBV27 with TRBJ2-6, with no clear D. Germline CDR1 and CDR2: MNHEY and SMNVEV (reference sequence). The CDR3 covers 15 residues. V lost 5 bases and J lost 0, with 8 bases in between. The CDR3 DNA reads TGTGCCAGCAGTCTCTGGGGCTCTGGGGCCAACGTCCTGACTTTC. It is translated as CASSLWGSGANVLTF.

This clonotype occurred many times. This chain links TRBV2 with TRBJ1-2; 7 positions agree with TRBD1. V lost 6 bases to trimming and J lost 4 bases; unmatched junction nucleotides: 2. Germline V gene lookup returns CDR1 SNHLY and CDR2 FYNNEI. This CDR3 has 12 amino acids. The CDR3 nucleotides read TGTGCCAGCAGCGACAGGGTCTATGGCTACACCTTC. Translated, it gives CASSDRVYGYTF.

In this sample, this clonotype turned up many times. The chain combines TRBV5-1 with TRBJ1-1; unclear D gene. The CDR3 is 15 residues long. V lost 2 bases to trimming and J lost 6 bases, with 17 bases between them. The germline gives CDR1 SGHRS, CDR2 YFSETQ. Written as DNA, the CDR3 is TGCGCCAGCAGCTTTGGGCCGGGGTCCAACCCTGAAGCTTTCTTT. Its translation: CASSFGPGSNPEAFF.

In its sample, this clonotype was seen a few times. CDR3 region: CSVDLAGAHEQYF. For the CDR3, the DNA is TGCAGCGTTGATTTAGCGGGAGCGCACGAGCAGTACTTC. V gene TRBV29-1 combines with J gene TRBJ2-7; 9 nucleotides agree with TRBD2. Germline V gene sequence: CDR1 SQVTM, CDR2 ANQGSEA. This CDR3 is built from 13 residues. After removal of 3 bases from V and 5 bases from J, the junction contained 5 bases not matched to a gene.

In regard to this clonotype: At one end, the junction sequence differs from germline, possibly due to a read error. The chain links TRBV19 to TRBJ2-7; D might be TRBD2 (6 bases). The CDR3 is 13 amino acids. The germline gives CDR1 LNHDA, CDR2 SQIVND (reference sequence). The CDR3 is CASSPGLSYKQYF. CDR3 nucleotide sequence: TGTGCCAGTAGTCCGGGACTTAGCTACAAGCAGTACTTC.